Below, 19 T cell receptor beta chains from the same sample are listed, as sequenced in a study of Tregs in tolerant kidney transplant recipients. Assay used: immunoSEQ multiplex PCR; TCRdb lists only in-frame clones, some missing. The table lists 50,000 to 65,000 clones, roughly 86% of them singletons. Recipients received nonmyeloablative bone marrow transplants from related graft donors, with transient mixed chimerism. Sequences were derived from CD4+ T cells from blood (PBMCs), sampled 6 months after the transplant. These receptors originate from a human patient who received a combined kidney and bone marrow transplant. Some T cells may possibly be graft donor cells.

V is TRBV7-7 and J is TRBJ1-1; D is perhaps TRBD1 (5 bases). V was cut by 7 bases and J by 3 bases, with 18 bases left in between. Germline CDR1 SSHAT, CDR2 FNYEAQ (reference sequence). The CDR3 has 15 amino acids. CDR3 DNA sequence: TGTGCCAGCATTTTTTGGCAGGGCGAGGACACTGAAGCTTTCTTT. Encoded protein: CASIFWQGEDTEAFF.

The rearrangement links TRBV5-1 to TRBJ1-2, with a tentative D call TRBD1 (5 bases). Trimming removed 5 bases at V and 6 bases at J, with 11 bases between. The germline gives CDR1 SGHRS, CDR2 YFSETQ. The length of the CDR3 is 12 residues. The CDR3 protein is CASRGAEDGYTF. The CDR3 DNA is TGCGCCAGCAGAGGGGCGGAAGATGGCTACACCTTC.

This chain connects TRBV19 to TRBJ2-7; 12 bases fit TRBD2. Germline assignment: CDR1 LNHDA and CDR2 SQIVND (reference sequence). The CDR3 has 16 amino acids. The junction had 10 bases not matched to a gene; V was cut back by 4 bases and J by 6 bases. CDR3 in DNA: TGTGCCAGTAGTACCGACCGGCTAGCGGGGGGGCTCGAGCAGTACTTC. Amino acids: CASSTDRLAGGLEQYF. Variable domain in full (rest from reference TRBV19 and TRBJ2-7): DGGITQSPKYLFRKEGQNVTLSCEQNLNHDAMYWYRQDPGQGLRLIYYSQIVNDFQKGDIAEGYSVSREKKESFPLTVTSAQKNPTAFYLCASSTDRLAGGLEQYFGPGTRLTVT.

The sample holds one count of this clone. CDR3 nucleotides: TGTGCCAGCAGCTTGGGACAGGGCGGACTCTATGGCTACACCTTC. Protein product: CASSLGQGGLYGYTF. This chain joins TRBV5-6 and TRBJ1-2, with TRBD1 identical over 7 bases. J gave up 4 bases and V 0 bases, and 6 bases lay outside the gene matches. Germline CDR1 is SGHDT and CDR2 is YYEEEE. This CDR3 is built from 15 residues.

The chain uses TRBV27 and TRBJ2-5, with 8 positions matching TRBD1. The germline V gene has CDR1 MNHEY and CDR2 SMNVEV (reference sequence). With V trimmed by 10 bases and J by 2 bases, 6 bases remained unmatched. This CDR3 spans 13 amino acids. The CDR3 sequence is CAIWDRTQETQYF. CDR3 coding DNA: TGTGCCATCTGGGACAGGACACAAGAGACCCAGTACTTC.

The chain is built from TRBV29-1 and TRBJ2-7; 10 nucleotides line up with TRBD1. V lost 6 bases, J lost 5 bases, and 13 bases stayed unmatched. The CDR3 runs to 15 residues. The germline V gene has CDR1 SQVTM and CDR2 ANQGSEA. CDR3 in amino acids: CSVRLQTGGRDEQYF. The CDR3 DNA reads TGCAGCGTGCGACTCCAGACAGGGGGCCGTGACGAGCAGTACTTC.

For this clone: Other DNA sequences from this sample encode an identical CDR3 as well. J is TRBJ1-6 and V is TRBV5-4; D may be TRBD1 (5 bases). Trimming removed 5 bases from V and 5 bases from J, with 17 bases in between. Germline CDR1 and CDR2: SGHNT and YYREEE (reference sequence). The CDR3 is 16 residues long. CDR3 DNA sequence: TGTGCCAGCAGACTTGGGGCGGGAGGGAATAATTCACCCCTCCACTTT. As protein: CASRLGAGGNNSPLHF.

The chain couples TRBV7-9 to TRBJ1-2; 8 nucleotides agree with TRBD1. Trimming at V came to 1 base and at J to 4 bases, leaving 8 bases not matched to a gene. Germline V CDR1 and CDR2: SEHNR, FQNEAQ (reference sequence). The CDR3 covers 16 residues. The CDR3, as DNA: TGTGCCAGCAGCTTAGGCATGGCAGGGGGCTTCTATGGCTACACCTTC. Translated, it gives CASSLGMAGGFYGYTF.

In regard to this clone: A junction end diverges from the germline sequence, so it may reflect a read error. Within the sample, other DNA sequences also encode this same CDR3. This rearrangement joins TRBV9 to TRBJ1-6; 7 nucleotides align to TRBD1. The CDR3 contains 16 residues. CDR1 and CDR2 (germline): SGDLS, YYNGEE. The CDR3 region is CASSSREGAYNSPLHF. CDR3 bases: TGTGCCAGCAGCTCCCGGGAGGGGGCCTATAATTCCCCCCTCCACTTT.

The chain is built from TRBV27 and TRBJ2-7; 14 positions match TRBD2. This CDR3 is built from 14 residues. The J segment lost 3 bases and the V segment lost 6 bases, leaving 1 base of the junction unmatched. Germline assignment: CDR1 MNHEY and CDR2 SMNVEV (reference sequence). In DNA, the CDR3 is TGTGCCAGCAGAGGACTAGCGGGAGGCTACGAGCAGTACTTC. This sequence encodes CASRGLAGGYEQYF.

This chain connects TRBV19 to TRBJ1-4; 8 nucleotides line up with TRBD1. This CDR3 comprises 15 residues. J gave up 7 bases and V 6 bases, and 10 bases lay outside the gene matches. Germline loops: CDR1 LNHDA, CDR2 SQIVND (reference sequence). The CDR3 protein is CASRTGQAISEKLFF. The CDR3 bases are TGTGCCAGTAGAACGGGACAGGCGATTAGTGAAAAACTGTTTTTT.

This clone has a single count. For the CDR3, the DNA is TGCGCCAGCAGCCGCGGTTTACTATCTAGCGGGGGCAAAAACATTCAGTACTTC. Its protein is CASSRGLLSSGGKNIQYF. The V and J genes are TRBV5-1 and TRBJ2-4, with 10 bases lining up with TRBD2. With V trimmed by 4 bases and J by 3 bases, 13 bases remained unmatched. CDR1 and CDR2 (germline): SGHRS, YFSETQ. There are 18 residues in the CDR3.

This clone has only one observation. V usage is TRBV7-3 and J usage is TRBJ1-1; TRBD1 agrees at 7 bases. V gave up 3 bases and J gave up 1 base; unmatched junction bases: 5. This CDR3 comprises 15 residues. Per germline, CDR1 SGHTA and CDR2 FQGTGA. CDR3 protein: CASSFTGTANTEAFF. The CDR3 DNA sequence: TGTGCCAGCAGCTTCACCGGGACAGCGAACACTGAAGCTTTCTTT.

This clone came up a few times. The V call is TRBV7-2, the J call TRBJ2-5, with TRBD2 matching 12 bases. Per germline, CDR1 SGHTA and CDR2 FQGNSA. V trimming: 1 base; J trimming: 4 bases; junction bases outside the gene matches: 4. The CDR3 loop spans 16 amino acids. CDR3 DNA: TGTGCCAGCAGCTTAGGGGTGACTAGCGGGAGAGAGACCCAGTACTTC. This translates into CASSLGVTSGRETQYF.

This rearrangement joins TRBV4-3 to TRBJ2-7, with 7 bases aligning to TRBD1. This CDR3 comprises 16 residues. V lost 1 base to trimming and J lost 0 bases; unmatched junction nucleotides: 6. From germline, CDR1 is LGHNA and CDR2 YSLEER. The CDR3 loop reads CASSQAWGTDSYEQYF. Written as DNA, the CDR3 is TGCGCCAGCAGCCAAGCGTGGGGGACAGACTCCTACGAGCAGTACTTC.

This sequence joins TRBV5-1 and TRBJ2-1; 10 bases are shared with TRBD2. The CDR3 has 16 residues. The V gene's germline CDR1 is SGHRS and CDR2 YFSETQ. Trimming cost V 0 bases and J 5 bases; bases outside gene matches: 5. CDR3 protein: CASSLESGRANNEQFF. The DNA of the CDR3 is TGCGCCAGCAGCTTGGAAAGCGGGAGGGCGAACAATGAGCAGTTCTTC.

The genes are TRBV6-1 and TRBJ1-5, with D uncertain. Per germline, CDR1 MNHNS and CDR2 SASEGT. This CDR3 region has 18 residues. Trimming pared 1 base from V and 0 bases from J, leaving 16 bases between. For the CDR3, the DNA is TGTGCCAGCAGTGAAGAAAGCCAGGTATTTTATAGCAATCAGCCCCAGCATTTT. It yields the protein CASSEESQVFYSNQPQHF.

The CDR3 here is CASSSGLGDTDTQYF. CDR3 DNA sequence: TGTGCCAGCAGCTCGGGACTCGGAGACACAGATACGCAGTATTTT. This chain joins TRBV7-8 and TRBJ2-3, with D possibly being TRBD2 (6 bases). The germline V and J ends were trimmed by 4 bases and 2 bases, with 13 bases remaining between them. This CDR3 spans 15 amino acids. Germline-derived CDR1 and CDR2 are SGHVS and FQNEAQ.

The chain links TRBV5-1 to TRBJ1-5; 7 bases align to TRBD1. The J segment lost 6 bases and the V segment lost 4 bases, leaving 7 bases of the junction unmatched. CDR3 length: 14 residues. CDR1 is SGHRS and CDR2 is YFSETQ in the germline V gene. The CDR3 DNA follows: TGCGCCAGCAGCGGGGCCCCAGGGGGTCAGCCCCAGCATTTT. Residues: CASSGAPGGQPQHF.